This TCR beta chain was captured by sequencing in a study of blood T cells in healthy people across ages. In germline, CDR1 is DFQATT, CDR2 SNEGSKA (reference sequence). Trimming took 3 bases from V and 3 from J, leaving 9 bases between them. The CDR3 contains 13 residues. With a J-beta primer mix and a sample-barcoded 5' primer, a second PCR ran 7 to 11 cycles. Each CDR3 protein is one row after TCRdb ran MiXCR on the 5' RACE reads. The profile covers about 800,000 distinct CDR3 sequences, with more than 45% appearing a single time and approximately 20% taken by the ten largest. The specimen was blood. The chain has TRBV20-1 and TRBJ2-1, with D unclear. This TCR came from a man aged 25 to 40 in good health. CDR3 sequence: CSARHPYYNEQFF. CDR3 DNA: TGCAGTGCTAGGCATCCGTACTACAATGAGCAGTTCTTC.